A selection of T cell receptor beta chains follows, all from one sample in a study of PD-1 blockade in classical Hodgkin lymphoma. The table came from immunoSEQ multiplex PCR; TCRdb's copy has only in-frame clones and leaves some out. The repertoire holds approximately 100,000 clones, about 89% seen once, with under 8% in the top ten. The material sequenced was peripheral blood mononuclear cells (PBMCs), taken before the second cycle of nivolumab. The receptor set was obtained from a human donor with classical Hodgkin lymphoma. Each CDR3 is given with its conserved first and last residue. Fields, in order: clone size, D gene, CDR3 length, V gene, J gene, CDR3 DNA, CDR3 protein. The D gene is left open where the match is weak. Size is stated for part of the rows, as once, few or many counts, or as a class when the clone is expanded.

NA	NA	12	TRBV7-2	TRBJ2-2	TGTGCCAAGGGACTCATCACCGGGGAGCTGTTTTTT	CAKGLITGELFF
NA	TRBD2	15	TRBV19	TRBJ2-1	TGTGCCAGTACCAACTGGGGGGGGGAAACGAATGAGCAGTTCTTC	CASTNWGGETNEQFF
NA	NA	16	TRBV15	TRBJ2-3	TGTGCCACCAGCAGAGGTTGGGGGACTAGCACAGATACGCAGTATTTT	CATSRGWGTSTDTQYF
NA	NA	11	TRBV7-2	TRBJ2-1	TGTGCCAGCAGAGCGCCCAATGAGCAGTTCTTC	CASRAPNEQFF
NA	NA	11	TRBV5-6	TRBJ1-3	TGTGCCAGCAGCTTTAGAAACACCATATATTTT	CASSFRNTIYF
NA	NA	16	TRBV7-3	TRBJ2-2	TGTGCCAGCAGATACGTCGGGGAGAGTGGGACCGGGGAGCTGTTTTTT	CASRYVGESGTGELFF
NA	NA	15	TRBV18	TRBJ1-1	TGTGCCAGCTCACCCCCTCAGGTGCGGAACACTGAAGCTTTCTTT	CASSPPQVRNTEAFF
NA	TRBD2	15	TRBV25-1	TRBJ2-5	TGTGCCAGCTCGAGCCCGACTAGCGGGGAAGAGACCCAGTACTTC	CASSSPTSGEETQYF
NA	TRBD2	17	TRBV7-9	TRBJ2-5	TGTGCCAGCAGCCCCATCATAGCGGGAGATACCCAAGAGACCCAGTACTTC	CASSPIIAGDTQETQYF
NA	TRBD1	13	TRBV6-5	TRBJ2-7	TGTGCCAGCAGTAAGACAGGGGTCTACGAGCAGTACTTC	CASSKTGVYEQYF
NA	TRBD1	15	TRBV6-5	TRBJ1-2	TGTGCCAGCACTCCGGACAGGGGGCCTAACTATGGCTACACCTTC	CASTPDRGPNYGYTF
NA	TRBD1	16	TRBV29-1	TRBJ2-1	TGCAGCGTTGGGACAGGGTTGTTGAGACCTTACACTGAGCAGTTCTTC	CSVGTGLLRPYTEQFF
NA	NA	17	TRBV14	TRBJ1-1	TGTGCCAGCAGCCAAGCGTGGGGCAGGAAGACGAACACTGAAGCTTTCTTT	CASSQAWGRKTNTEAFF
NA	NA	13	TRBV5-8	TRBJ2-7	TGTGCCAGCAGCCCGACCCAGACCTACGAGCAGTACTTC	CASSPTQTYEQYF
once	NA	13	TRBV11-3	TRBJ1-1	TGTGCCAGCAGCTTAGGGCCACAGACTGAAGCTTTCTTT	CASSLGPQTEAFF
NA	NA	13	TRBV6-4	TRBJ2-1	TGTGCCAGCAGTGAGGGGGGCTACAATGAGCAGTTCTTC	CASSEGGYNEQFF
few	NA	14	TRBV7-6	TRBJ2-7	TGTGCCAGCACCCCGACAGCTCGCCCCTCCGAGCAGTACTTC	CASTPTARPSEQYF
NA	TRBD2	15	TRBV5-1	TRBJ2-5	TGCGCCAGCAGCTCCAGAAGCGGGGGGGGAGAGACCCAGTACTTC	CASSSRSGGGETQYF
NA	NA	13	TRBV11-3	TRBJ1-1	TGTGCCAGCAGCTTAGGCCCAGGCGCTGAAGCTTTCTTT	CASSLGPGAEAFF
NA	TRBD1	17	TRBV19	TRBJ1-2	TGTGCCAGTAGTCCCCCGGGACAGGGCGCAGTAGGGACTGGCTACACCTTC	CASSPPGQGAVGTGYTF
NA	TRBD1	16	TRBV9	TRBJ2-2	TGTGCCAGCAGCGCATACATTACAGGGGGAACCGGGGAGCTGTTTTTT	CASSAYITGGTGELFF
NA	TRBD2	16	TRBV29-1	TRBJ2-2	TGCAGTGCCATGGGAGGGGCCATGGGGAACACCGGGGAGCTGTTTTTT	CSAMGGAMGNTGELFF
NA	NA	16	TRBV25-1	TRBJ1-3	TGTGCCAGCACCGACTCGAGGACAAGCTCTGGAAACACCATATATTTT	CASTDSRTSSGNTIYF
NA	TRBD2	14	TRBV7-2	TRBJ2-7	TGTGCCAGCAGCCTGAATCGGGGGGTTGTCGAGCAGTACTTC	CASSLNRGVVEQYF
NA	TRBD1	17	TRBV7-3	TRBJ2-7	TGTGCCAGCAGCTTAAACGCCCCCGGGACAGGCTCCTACGAGCAGTACTTC	CASSLNAPGTGSYEQYF
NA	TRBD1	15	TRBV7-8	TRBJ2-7	TGTGCCAGCAGCTTAGCTCCCCTGACAGGGGGAGAGCAGTACTTC	CASSLAPLTGGEQYF
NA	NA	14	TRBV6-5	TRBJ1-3	TGTGCCAGCAGGACTGGAGTTTCTGGAAACACCATATATTTT	CASRTGVSGNTIYF
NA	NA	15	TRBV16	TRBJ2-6	TGTGCCAGCAGCCCCCCCGGCTCTGGGGCCAACGTCCTGACTTTC	CASSPPGSGANVLTF
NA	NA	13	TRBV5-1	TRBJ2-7	TGCGCCAGCCGACAGGTTAGCTCCTACGAGCAGTACTTC	CASRQVSSYEQYF
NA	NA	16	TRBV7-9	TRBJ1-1	TGTGCCGGGCGGGAGGTCGATTGGGGGGCCGGCACTGAAGCTTTCTTT	CAGREVDWGAGTEAFF
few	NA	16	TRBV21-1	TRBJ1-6	TGTGCCAGCAGCCCCACCACGGACAGGGATAATTCACCCCTCCACTTT	CASSPTTDRDNSPLHF
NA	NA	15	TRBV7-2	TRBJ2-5	TGTGCCAGCAGCCAGGGGACCGCGAGGGGAGAGACCCAGTACTTC	CASSQGTARGETQYF
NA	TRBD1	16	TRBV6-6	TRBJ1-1	TGTGCCAGCAGTTACCCAATACGGGACAGGGTGACTGAAGCTTTCTTT	CASSYPIRDRVTEAFF
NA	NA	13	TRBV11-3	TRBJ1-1	TGTGCCAGCAGCCCCCTGGGGAACACTGAAGCTTTCTTT	CASSPLGNTEAFF
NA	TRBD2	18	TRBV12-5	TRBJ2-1	TGTGCTAGTGGTTTTAAGCTAGCGGGGGGCCCCTCCTACAATGAGCAGTTCTTC	CASGFKLAGGPSYNEQFF
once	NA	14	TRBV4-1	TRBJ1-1	TGTGCCAGCAGTCTAAACCCCCCAGGCACTGAAGCTTTCTTT	CASSLNPPGTEAFF
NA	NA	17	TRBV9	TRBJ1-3	TGTGCCAGCAGCGCAAACCGGGGCCGAGAGCCTGGAAACACCATATATTTT	CASSANRGREPGNTIYF
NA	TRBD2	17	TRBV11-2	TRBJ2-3	TGTGCCAGCAGCGCCTTTCGTAGCGGGGCGCGCACAGATACGCAGTATTTT	CASSAFRSGARTDTQYF
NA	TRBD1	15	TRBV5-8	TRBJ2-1	TGTGCCAGCAGCTTGGACAGGGGACCCTACAATGAGCAGTTCTTC	CASSLDRGPYNEQFF
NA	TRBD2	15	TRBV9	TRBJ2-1	TGTGCCAGCAGCGTAGAGCGGGGGGAGGGAGGTGAGCAGTTCTTC	CASSVERGEGGEQFF